These 31 T cell receptor beta chains came from one sample sequenced in a study of blood T cells in healthy people across ages. Together with a sample-barcoded 5' primer, a J-beta primer mix was included in a second PCR lasting about 7 to 12 cycles. In TCRdb, the 5' RACE reads were re-called with MiXCR into one record per CDR3 protein. Of approximately 730,000 distinct CDR3 sequences listed, 43% are singletons. The material sequenced was blood. These receptors all stem from a woman between 55 and 75 years old in good health.

The V call is TRBV3-1, the J call TRBJ2-1; D unresolved. CDR1 is LGHDT, CDR2 YNNKEL, per germline (reference sequence). V lost 4 bases and J 6 bases, leaving 10 bases between the germline ends. This CDR3 is 13 amino acids long. The CDR3 DNA sequence: TGTGCCAGCAGCCGAACTACACTCAATGAGCAGTTCTTC. The encoded protein is CASSRTTLNEQFF.

The chain couples TRBV21-1 to TRBJ2-7; the table's D call, TRBD1, has no DNA check behind it. TRBV21-1 is a pseudogene. The length of the CDR3 is 17 residues. The CDR3 nucleotides are TGTGCCAGCAGCAAAGGAGTAGCAGGGGGCCTACTTTACGAGCAGTACTTC. It encodes CASSKGVAGGLLYEQYF.

The chain links TRBV9 to TRBJ2-3; the match to TRBD2 covers 14 bases. J lost 4 bases, V lost 4 bases, and 8 bases had no gene match. Germline V lookup: CDR1 SGDLS, CDR2 YYNGEE. The CDR3 length is 17 residues. The CDR3 region has the DNA TGTGCCAGCAGCCCGAGACTAGCGGGGGGGCCGGCAGATACGCAGTATTTT. Protein sequence: CASSPRLAGGPADTQYF.

The chain links TRBV20-1 to TRBJ2-7, with 11 nucleotides matching TRBD2. Losses at the gene ends were 4 bases for V and 5 bases for J; bases not matched to a gene: 7. The CDR3 has 14 residues. Germline loops: CDR1 DFQATT, CDR2 SNEGSKA (reference sequence). CDR3 sequence (DNA): TGCAGTGCTACCAGACTAGCGGGGAAAGACGAGCAGTACTTC. It codes for CSATRLAGKDEQYF.

Regarding this clonotype: One junction end disagrees with the germline gene, perhaps due to a read error. The chain is built from TRBV20-1 and TRBJ2-1; weak D call: TRBD1 (6 bases). Germline V gene sequence: CDR1 DFQATT, CDR2 SNEGSKA (reference sequence). This CDR3 region has 15 residues. CDR3 loop: CSAAPTGSSYNGQFF. For the CDR3, the DNA is TGCAGTGCTGCCCCAACAGGGAGCTCCTACAATGGGCAGTTCTTC.

This clonotype was seen a few times. The V and J genes are TRBV3-1 and TRBJ2-1, with D unclear. The germline V gene encodes CDR1 LGHDT and CDR2 YNNKEL (reference sequence). The CDR3 sequence is 12 residues long. V dropped 4 bases and J dropped 7 bases, with 8 bases sitting between them. The CDR3 sequence: CASSPRLNEQFF. The DNA of the CDR3 is TGTGCCAGCAGCCCCAGACTGAATGAGCAGTTCTTC.

The chain joins TRBV7-2 to TRBJ2-3; D unclear. Deletions cut 1 base from V and 0 bases from J, with 8 bases between. CDR1 and CDR2 from the germline V gene are SGHTA and FQGNSA. The CDR3 has 15 amino acids. This CDR3 is CASSLVGFSTDTQYF. The CDR3 bases are TGTGCCAGCAGCTTAGTGGGGTTTAGCACAGATACGCAGTATTTT. The complete variable domain, with remaining parts taken from reference TRBV7-2 and TRBJ2-3, reads GAGVSQSPSNKVTEKGKDVELRCDPISGHTALYWYRQSLGQGLEFLIYFQGNSAPDKSGLPSDRFSAERTGGSVSTLTIQRTQQEDSAVYLCASSLVGFSTDTQYFGPGTRLTVL.

The chain recombines TRBV20-1 with TRBJ2-7; D tentatively fits TRBD1 or TRBD2 (7 bases each). From germline, CDR1 is DFQATT and CDR2 SNEGSKA (reference sequence). The CDR3 runs to 16 residues. The ends were cut back, 2 bases at V and 10 bases at J, with 27 bases in the middle. CDR3 loop: CSARPGQAGLVGEQYF. CDR3 coding DNA: TGCAGTGCTAGACCCGGACAGGCAGGACTAGTCGGGGAACAGTACTTC.

This clonotype was seen once. The chain couples TRBV5-1 to TRBJ2-1, with TRBD1 as a possible D gene (6 bases). The J call is in doubt because the DNA end fits TRBJ2-7 better. Per germline, CDR1 SGHRS and CDR2 YFSETQ. The CDR3 consists of 14 residues. The CDR3 bases are TGCGCCAGCAGCCTACAGGGCCGGGGCAATGAGCAGTACTTC. This encodes CASSLQGRGNEQYF.

The rearrangement uses TRBV5-1 and TRBJ2-1; D call uncertain. Between the trimmed V and J ends, which lost 0 bases and 9 bases, there was a span of 10 bases. CDR3 length: 13 amino acids. Germline values: CDR1 SGHRS, CDR2 YFSETQ. The CDR3 DNA reads TGCGCCAGCAGCTTGGAGGAAGGCTCTGAGCAGTTCTTC. Translated, it gives CASSLEEGSEQFF.

The gene calls are TRBV7-2 and TRBJ2-7; D may be TRBD2 (5 bases). V was cut by 5 bases and J by 3 bases, with 17 bases left in between. The CDR3 contains 15 residues. Germline V CDR1 and CDR2: SGHTA, FQGNSA. Here the CDR3 reads CASSRSGAGIYEQYF. The CDR3 nucleotides read TGTGCCAGCAGCCGGAGCGGAGCCGGGATCTACGAGCAGTACTTC.

The chain links TRBV3-1 to TRBJ2-3, with D perhaps TRBD1 (5 bases). Germline CDR1 LGHDT, CDR2 YNNKEL (reference sequence). This CDR3 spans 16 amino acids. Between the trimmed V and J ends, which lost 3 bases and 2 bases, there was a span of 15 bases. The DNA of the CDR3 is TGTGCCAGCAGCCACAGGGCTATTCCTTCCACAGATACGCAGTATTTT. This translates into CASSHRAIPSTDTQYF.

This chain links TRBV7-2 with TRBJ2-1; D is ambiguous. Looked up from germline, CDR1 is SGHTA and CDR2 is FQGNSA. With 5 bases removed from V and 3 bases from J, the gap between germline ends came to 8 bases. This CDR3 contains 13 residues. The CDR3 reads CASSPQYYNEQFF. DNA for the CDR3: TGTGCCAGCAGCCCCCAATACTACAATGAGCAGTTCTTC.

This clonotype was observed at least ten times. This chain links TRBV4-2 with TRBJ2-7, with 8 bases aligning to TRBD2. This CDR3 has 16 amino acids. The trim removed 0 bases at V and 6 bases at J, leaving 10 bases unmatched. Germline V lookup: CDR1 LGHNA, CDR2 YNFKEQ. The CDR3 nucleotides read TGTGCCAGCAGCCAAGATGCCGGGGGGGCAGGAAGCGAGCAGTACTTC. Its translation is CASSQDAGGAGSEQYF.

V is TRBV11-3 and J is TRBJ1-1; D gene unclear. V lost 6 bases, J lost 2 bases, and 10 bases lay in between. The CDR3 length is 13 residues. Germline V gene lookup returns CDR1 SGHNT and CDR2 YENEEA. CDR3 sequence: CASSWQFNTEAFF. The CDR3 nucleotides are TGTGCCAGCAGTTGGCAGTTTAACACTGAAGCTTTCTTT.

This chain joins TRBV20-1 and TRBJ2-1, with D perhaps matching TRBD1 or TRBD2 (5 bases each). The last part of the DNA fits TRBJ2-7 better; the J call may be wrong. Germline-derived CDR1 and CDR2 are DFQATT and SNEGSKA (reference sequence). The length of the CDR3 is 15 residues. The DNA for the CDR3 is TGCAGTGCCGCCCCTCCGGGACGGAGCTACAATGAGCAGTACTTC. Residues: CSAAPPGRSYNEQYF.

This clonotype was seen a handful of times. J is TRBJ2-1 and V is TRBV7-3, with D perhaps TRBD1 (5 bases). This CDR3 region has 15 residues. Germline CDR1 reads SGHTA; CDR2 reads FQGTGA. Trimming shortened V by 1 base and J by 7 bases, and 14 bases separated the two germline ends. CDR3 bases: TGTGCCAGCAGCTTAAACCCCCGGACATTTAATGAGCAGTTCTTC. It codes for CASSLNPRTFNEQFF.

V gene TRBV2 combines with J gene TRBJ2-2; no clear D. Trimming stripped 2 bases from V and 0 bases from J, with 4 bases between. The CDR3 contains 14 residues. Germline V gene lookup returns CDR1 SNHLY and CDR2 FYNNEI. The CDR3: CASSEPTNTGELFF. CDR3 nucleotides: TGTGCCAGCAGTGAACCGACGAACACCGGGGAGCTGTTTTTT.

To note about this clonotype: This clone may be a read error of a much larger clone one base away. The rearrangement joins TRBV21-1 to TRBJ2-1; the DNA was not used to check the table's D call, TRBD1. The closer fit of TRBJ2-7 to the DNA end suggests the J call may be wrong. TRBV21-1 is described as a pseudogene. The CDR3 totals 15 residues. CDR3 residues: CASNRGPRQRNEQYF. DNA of the CDR3: TGTGCCAGCAATCGGGGGCCCAGGCAACGCAATGAGCAGTACTTC.

This clonotype was recorded many times. This chain links TRBV4-2 with TRBJ2-1, with 13 bases fitting TRBD2. Unmatched junction bases numbered 8, after V lost 0 bases and J lost 6 bases. The germline gives CDR1 LGHNA, CDR2 YNFKEQ. This CDR3 region has 18 residues. The CDR3 region is CASSQDRAGTSGVNEQFF. The CDR3 nucleotides read TGTGCCAGCAGCCAAGATAGGGCGGGGACTAGCGGGGTCAATGAGCAGTTCTTC.

A few counts support this clonotype. The CDR3 protein is CASSFSGGKETQYF. CDR3 bases: TGTGCCAGCAGTTTTTCGGGGGGAAAAGAGACCCAGTACTTC. V is TRBV28 and J is TRBJ2-5, with 7 bases matching TRBD2. With 3 bases clipped from V and 3 bases from J, the junction kept 4 bases outside the gene matches. This CDR3 comprises 14 residues. The V gene's germline CDR1 is MDHEN and CDR2 SYDVKM.

The gene calls are TRBV7-9 and TRBJ1-1; D unclear. V lost 1 base to trimming and J lost 0 bases, with 6 bases between them. Germline lookup yields CDR1 SEHNR and CDR2 FQNEAQ (reference sequence). The length of the CDR3 is 14 residues. The CDR3 coding sequence is TGTGCCAGCAGCTTAGTAGATATGAACACTGAAGCTTTCTTT. Its translation: CASSLVDMNTEAFF. Supplemented by reference TRBV7-9 and TRBJ1-1, the full variable domain reads DTGVSQNPRHKITKRGQNVTFRCDPISEHNRLYWYRQTLGQGPEFLTYFQNEAQLEKSRLLSDRFSAERPKGSFSTLEIQRTEQGDSAMYLCASSLVDMNTEAFFGQGTRLTVV.

This clonotype turned up a few times. The chain uses TRBV6-5 and TRBJ2-7; 10 nucleotides match TRBD2. The germline CDR1 and CDR2 sequences are MNHEY and SVGAGI. This CDR3 comprises 12 residues. J lost 6 bases, V lost 8 bases, and 4 bases had no gene match. The CDR3 DNA reads TGTGCCAGCGCTAGCGGGAGCGGCGAGCAGTACTTC. Translation: CASASGSGEQYF.

The chain carries TRBV12-3 or TRBV12-4 and TRBJ2-3; 10 bases are shared with TRBD2. With 6 bases clipped from V and 4 bases from J, the junction kept 10 bases outside the gene matches. This CDR3 region has 16 residues. The chain's CDR3 is CASSRSGGVTPDTQYF. In DNA, the CDR3 is TGTGCCAGCAGCCGAAGCGGGGGGGTGACCCCAGATACGCAGTATTTT.

In this sample, this clonotype turned up once. The J gene is TRBJ2-5, the V gene TRBV7-6; D is possibly TRBD2 (5 bases). Germline V gene data show CDR1 as SGHVS and CDR2 as FNYEAQ. The CDR3 covers 15 residues. Trimming took 2 bases from V and 2 from J, leaving 12 bases between them. DNA of the CDR3: TGTGCCAGCAGCTTATCTAGCATAATACAAGAGACCCAGTACTTC. It translates to CASSLSSIIQETQYF.

Notes on this clonotype: At one end the junction does not follow the germline gene, possibly because of a read error. The rearrangement uses TRBV7-9 and TRBJ2-2, with 9 bases matching TRBD1. Looked up from germline, CDR1 is SEHNR and CDR2 is FQNEAQ (reference sequence). CDR3 length: 15 residues. CDR3 amino acids: CASSSGTGICNEQFF. CDR3 DNA sequence: TGTGCCAGCAGCTCCGGGACAGGGATTTGCAATGAGCAGTTTTTT.

This chain links TRBV28 with TRBJ2-1, with D hard to call. Deletions cut 2 bases from V and 7 bases from J, with 6 bases between. Germline CDR1 is MDHEN and CDR2 is SYDVKM. The CDR3 sequence is 12 residues long. This CDR3 is CASSLPTNEQFF. As DNA, the CDR3 is TGTGCCAGCAGTTTACCTACTAATGAGCAGTTCTTC.

The chain recombines TRBV7-2 with TRBJ2-1; TRBD2 matches at 12 bases. Germline V gene data show CDR1 as SGHTA and CDR2 as FQGNSA. CDR3 length: 17 amino acids. After removal of 5 bases from V and 3 bases from J, the junction contained 8 bases not matched to a gene. CDR3 amino acids: CASSRPTSGSFYNEQFF. CDR3 nucleotides: TGTGCCAGCAGCCGACCGACTAGCGGGAGTTTCTACAATGAGCAGTTCTTC.

The V call is TRBV12-3 or TRBV12-4, the J call TRBJ1-5; 7 nucleotides agree with TRBD1. V lost 6 bases and J lost 6; bases outside the gene matches: 8. The CDR3 runs to 14 residues. The CDR3 nucleotides read TGTGCCAGCAGGGGGGACAGCTCTTGTCAGCCCCAGCATTTT. It yields the protein CASRGDSSCQPQHF.

This rearrangement joins TRBV28 to TRBJ1-5; 7 bases map to TRBD1. Losses at the gene ends were 7 bases for V and 7 bases for J; bases not matched to a gene: 10. Germline loops: CDR1 MDHEN, CDR2 SYDVKM. This CDR3 region has 14 residues. The CDR3 sequence is CASNPQGLGQPQHF. The CDR3 DNA sequence: TGTGCCAGCAATCCACAGGGGCTGGGGCAGCCCCAGCATTTT. Based on the CDR3 plus reference TRBV28 and TRBJ1-5, the full variable domain is DVKVTQSSRYLVKRTGEKVFLECVQDMDHENMFWYRQDPGLGLRLIYFSYDVKMKEKGDIPEGYSVSREKKERFSLILESASTNQTSMYLCASNPQGLGQPQHFGDGTRLSIL.

This clonotype was observed a handful of times. V usage is TRBV7-9 and J usage is TRBJ2-1; D is possibly TRBD2 (6 bases). CDR3 length equals 15 residues. The V end was cut by 7 bases, the J end by 0 bases, with 13 bases between. Germline V lookup: CDR1 SEHNR, CDR2 FQNEAQ (reference sequence). The CDR3 DNA reads as TGTGCCAGCACCACCCCCGGGAGCTCCTACAATGAGCAGTTCTTC. It encodes CASTTPGSSYNEQFF.